This T cell receptor beta chain was identified in a study of cytomegalovirus exposure and HLA in healthy donors. 13 Jbeta primers and 60 Vbeta primers were used for the PCR. The method was immunoSEQ multiplex PCR; TCRdb's version includes in-frame clones alone and lacks a portion of them. The sample holds around 120,000 clones, around four fifths seen once. Germline V gene sequence: CDR1 SGDLS, CDR2 YYNGEE. CDR3 size: 18 residues. V was cut by 0 bases and J by 4 bases, with 19 bases left in between. Sequencing was done on a sample of PBMCs. The chain couples TRBV9 to TRBJ2-2; maybe TRBD1 (6 bases). This receptor was taken from a woman between 40 and 50 years old in good health and CMV-seropositive. CDR3 sequence: CASSVGPLTGRATGELFF. The CDR3 DNA reads TGTGCCAGCAGCGTAGGTCCCCTTACAGGGCGGGCCACCGGGGAGCTGTTTTTT.